Described below is a single T cell receptor (beta chain) sequence and its context. The sample has other DNA sequences that encode this CDR3 too. The record originates from a study of shared clonotypes between healthy human individuals. The CDR3 extends over 13 amino acids. Germline CDR1 is KGHSH and CDR2 is LQKENI. V lost 6 bases, J lost 0 bases, and 8 bases lay in between. Using immunoSEQ multiplex PCR, the repertoire was profiled, and TCRdb retains in-frame clones only, with some absent. The data hold 2.3 million or so clones, with 85% to 95% observed a single time. Sequenced material: naive CD4+ T cells from PBMCs. Subset of the sample: CD45RA+ positively selected. The chain combines TRBV18 with TRBJ1-1; D unresolved. The receptor comes from a man younger than 30 in good health. Some clones in this sample may be carry-over from other donors' samples. The CDR3 loop reads CASSTGLNTEAFF. CDR3 nucleotides: TGTGCCAGCTCGACGGGGTTGAACACTGAAGCTTTCTTT.